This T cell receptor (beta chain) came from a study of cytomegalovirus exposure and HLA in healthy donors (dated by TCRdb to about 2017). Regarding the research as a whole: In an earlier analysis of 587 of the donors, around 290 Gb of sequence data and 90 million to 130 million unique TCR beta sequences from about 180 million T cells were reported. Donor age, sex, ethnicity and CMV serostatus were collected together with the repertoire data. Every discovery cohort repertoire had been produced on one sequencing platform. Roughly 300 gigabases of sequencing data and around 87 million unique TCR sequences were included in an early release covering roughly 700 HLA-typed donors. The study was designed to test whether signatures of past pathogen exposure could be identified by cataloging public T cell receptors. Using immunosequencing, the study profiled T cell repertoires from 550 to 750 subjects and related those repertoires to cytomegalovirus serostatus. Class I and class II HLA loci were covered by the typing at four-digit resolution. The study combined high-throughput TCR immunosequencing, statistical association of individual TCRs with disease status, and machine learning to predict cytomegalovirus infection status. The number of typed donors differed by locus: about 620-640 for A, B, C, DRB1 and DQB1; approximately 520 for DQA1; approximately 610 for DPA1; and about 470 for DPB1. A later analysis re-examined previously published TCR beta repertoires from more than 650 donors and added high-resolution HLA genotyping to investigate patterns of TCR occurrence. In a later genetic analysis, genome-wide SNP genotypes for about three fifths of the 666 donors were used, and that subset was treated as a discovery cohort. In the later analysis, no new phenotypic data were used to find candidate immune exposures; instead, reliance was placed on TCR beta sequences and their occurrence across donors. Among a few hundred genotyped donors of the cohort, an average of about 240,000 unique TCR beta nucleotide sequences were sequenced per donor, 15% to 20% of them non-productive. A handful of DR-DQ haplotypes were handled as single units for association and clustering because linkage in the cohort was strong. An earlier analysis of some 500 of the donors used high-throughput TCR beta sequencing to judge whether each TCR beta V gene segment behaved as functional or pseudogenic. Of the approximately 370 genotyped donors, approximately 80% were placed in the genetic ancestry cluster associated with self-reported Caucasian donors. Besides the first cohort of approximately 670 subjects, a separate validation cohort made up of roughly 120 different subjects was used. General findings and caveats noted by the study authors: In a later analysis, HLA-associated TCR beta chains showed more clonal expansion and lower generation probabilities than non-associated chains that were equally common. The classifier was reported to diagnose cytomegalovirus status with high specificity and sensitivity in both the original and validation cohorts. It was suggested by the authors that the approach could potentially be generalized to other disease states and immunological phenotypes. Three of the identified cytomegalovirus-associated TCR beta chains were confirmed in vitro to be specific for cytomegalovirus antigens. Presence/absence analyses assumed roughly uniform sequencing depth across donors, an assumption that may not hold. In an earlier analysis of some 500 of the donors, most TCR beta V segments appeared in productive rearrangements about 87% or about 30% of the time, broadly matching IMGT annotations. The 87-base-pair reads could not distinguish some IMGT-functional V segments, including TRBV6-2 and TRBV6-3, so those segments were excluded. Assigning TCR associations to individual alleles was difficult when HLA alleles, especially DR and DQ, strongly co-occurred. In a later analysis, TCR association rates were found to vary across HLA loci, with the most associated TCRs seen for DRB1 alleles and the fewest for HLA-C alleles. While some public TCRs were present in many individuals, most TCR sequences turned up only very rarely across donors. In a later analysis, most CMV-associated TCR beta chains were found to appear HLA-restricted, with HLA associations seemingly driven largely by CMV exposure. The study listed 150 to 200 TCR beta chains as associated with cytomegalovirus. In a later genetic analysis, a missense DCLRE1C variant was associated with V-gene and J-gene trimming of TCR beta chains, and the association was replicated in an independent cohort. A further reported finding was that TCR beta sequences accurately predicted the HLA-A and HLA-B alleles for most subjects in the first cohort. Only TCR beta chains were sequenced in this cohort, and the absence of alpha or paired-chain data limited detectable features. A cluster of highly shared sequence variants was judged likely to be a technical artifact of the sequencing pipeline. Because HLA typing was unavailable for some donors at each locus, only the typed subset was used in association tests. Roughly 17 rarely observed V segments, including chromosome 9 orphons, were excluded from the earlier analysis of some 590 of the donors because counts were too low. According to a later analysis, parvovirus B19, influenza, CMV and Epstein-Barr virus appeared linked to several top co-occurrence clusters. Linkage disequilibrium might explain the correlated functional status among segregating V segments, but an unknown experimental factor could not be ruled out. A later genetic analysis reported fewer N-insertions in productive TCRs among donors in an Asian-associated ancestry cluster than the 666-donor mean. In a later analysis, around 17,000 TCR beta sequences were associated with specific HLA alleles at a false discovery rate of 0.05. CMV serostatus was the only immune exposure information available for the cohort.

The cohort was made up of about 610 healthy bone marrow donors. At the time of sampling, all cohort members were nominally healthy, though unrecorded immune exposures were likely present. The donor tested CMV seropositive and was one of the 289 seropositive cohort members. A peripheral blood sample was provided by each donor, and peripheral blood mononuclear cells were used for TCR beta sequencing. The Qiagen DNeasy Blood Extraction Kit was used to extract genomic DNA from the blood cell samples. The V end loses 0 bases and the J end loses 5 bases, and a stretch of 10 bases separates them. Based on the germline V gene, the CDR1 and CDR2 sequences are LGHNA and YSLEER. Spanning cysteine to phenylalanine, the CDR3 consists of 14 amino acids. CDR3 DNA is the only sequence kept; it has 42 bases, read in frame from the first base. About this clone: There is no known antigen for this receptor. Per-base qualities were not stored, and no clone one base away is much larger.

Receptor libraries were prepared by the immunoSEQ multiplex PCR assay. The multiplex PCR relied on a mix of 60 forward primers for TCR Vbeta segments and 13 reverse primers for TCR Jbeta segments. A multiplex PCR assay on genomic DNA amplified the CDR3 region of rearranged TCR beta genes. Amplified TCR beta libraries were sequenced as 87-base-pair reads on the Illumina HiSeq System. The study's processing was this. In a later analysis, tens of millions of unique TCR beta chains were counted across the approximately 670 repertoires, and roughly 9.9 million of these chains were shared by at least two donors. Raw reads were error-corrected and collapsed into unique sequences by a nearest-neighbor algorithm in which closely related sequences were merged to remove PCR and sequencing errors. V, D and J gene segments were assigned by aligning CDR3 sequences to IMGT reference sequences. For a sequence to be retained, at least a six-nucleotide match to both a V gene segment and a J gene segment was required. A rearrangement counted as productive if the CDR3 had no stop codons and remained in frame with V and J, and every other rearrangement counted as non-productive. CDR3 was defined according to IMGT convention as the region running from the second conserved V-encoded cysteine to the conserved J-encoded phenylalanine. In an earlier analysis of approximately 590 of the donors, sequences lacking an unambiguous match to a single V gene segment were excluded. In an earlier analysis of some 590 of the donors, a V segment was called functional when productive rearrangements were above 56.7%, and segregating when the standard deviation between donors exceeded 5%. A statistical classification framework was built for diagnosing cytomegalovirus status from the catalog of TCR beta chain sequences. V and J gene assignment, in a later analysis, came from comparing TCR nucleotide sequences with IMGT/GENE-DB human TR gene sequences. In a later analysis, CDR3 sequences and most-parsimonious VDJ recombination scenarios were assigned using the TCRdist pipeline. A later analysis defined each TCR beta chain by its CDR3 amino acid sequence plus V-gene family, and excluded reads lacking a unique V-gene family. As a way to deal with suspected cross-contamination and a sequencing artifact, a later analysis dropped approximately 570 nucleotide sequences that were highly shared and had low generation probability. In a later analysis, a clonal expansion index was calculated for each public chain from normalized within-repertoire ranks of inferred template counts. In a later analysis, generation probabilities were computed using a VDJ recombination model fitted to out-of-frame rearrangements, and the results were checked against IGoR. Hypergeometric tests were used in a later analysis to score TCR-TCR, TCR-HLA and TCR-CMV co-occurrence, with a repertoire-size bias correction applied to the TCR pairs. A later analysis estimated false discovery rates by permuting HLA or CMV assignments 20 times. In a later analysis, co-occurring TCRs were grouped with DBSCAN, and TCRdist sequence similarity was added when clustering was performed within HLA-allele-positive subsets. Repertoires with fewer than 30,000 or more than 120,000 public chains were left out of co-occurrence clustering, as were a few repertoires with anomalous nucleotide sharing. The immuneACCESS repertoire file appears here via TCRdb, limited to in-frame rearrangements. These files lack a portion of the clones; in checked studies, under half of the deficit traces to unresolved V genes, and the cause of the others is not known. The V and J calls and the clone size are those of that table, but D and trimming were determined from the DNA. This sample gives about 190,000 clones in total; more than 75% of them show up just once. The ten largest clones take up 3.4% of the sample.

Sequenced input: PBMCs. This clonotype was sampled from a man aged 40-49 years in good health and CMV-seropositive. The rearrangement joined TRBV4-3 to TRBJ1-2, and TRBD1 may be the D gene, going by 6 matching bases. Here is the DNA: TGCGCCAGCAGCCAAGACGAGGGGGGGTATGGCTACACCTTC. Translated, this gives CASSQDEGGYGYTF.